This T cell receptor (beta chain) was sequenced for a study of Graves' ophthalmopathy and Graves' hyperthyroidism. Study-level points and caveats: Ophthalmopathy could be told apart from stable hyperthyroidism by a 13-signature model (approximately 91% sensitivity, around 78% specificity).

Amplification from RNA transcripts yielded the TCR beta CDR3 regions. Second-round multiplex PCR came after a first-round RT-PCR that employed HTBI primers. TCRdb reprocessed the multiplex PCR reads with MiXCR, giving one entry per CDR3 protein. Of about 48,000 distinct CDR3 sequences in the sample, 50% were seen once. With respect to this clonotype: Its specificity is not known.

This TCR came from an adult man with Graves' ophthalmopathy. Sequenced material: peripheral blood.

CDR3 loop: CATATRTSDDNEQFF. The DNA for the CDR3 is TGTGCCACCGCCACCCGGACTAGCGATGACAATGAGCAGTTCTTC. V usage is TRBV2 and J usage is TRBJ2-1; 9 bases map to TRBD2. CDR1 and CDR2 (germline): SNHLY, FYNNEI. V trimming: 10 bases; J trimming: 5 bases; junction bases outside the gene matches: 12. This CDR3 spans 15 amino acids. Drawing the rest from reference TRBV2 and TRBJ2-1, the complete variable domain is EPEVTQTPSHQVTQMGQEVILRCVPISNHLYFYWYRQILGQKVEFLVSFYNNEISEKSEIFDDQFSVERPDGSNFTLKIRSTKLEDSAMYFCATATRTSDDNEQFFGPGTRLTVL.